The rows below give T cell receptor beta chains drawn from one sample of a study of T cell responses to AZD1222 COVID-19 vaccine. Method: immunoSEQ multiplex PCR; TCRdb's copy keeps in-frame clones and lacks some. The sample lists 110,000 to 150,000 clones, about 93% occurring once. The material sequenced was peripheral blood, taken on day 0 of AZD1222 vaccination. Every receptor here comes from an adult in good health. Each CDR3 is given with its conserved first and last residue. The D gene is left open where the match is weak. Not all rows give a size; the values are once, few, many and, for expanded clones, a class.

clone size	D gene	V gene	J gene	CDR3 protein	CDR3 DNA
once	-	TRBV19	TRBJ1-1	CASSIYPGRPLNTEAFF	TGTGCCAGTAGTATCTACCCCGGGAGACCCCTGAACACTGAAGCTTTCTTT
-	-	TRBV12-3/TRBV12-4	TRBJ2-3	CASSYTDTQYF	TGTGCCAGCAGCTACACAGATACGCAGTATTTT
-	TRBD2	TRBV9	TRBJ2-3	CASSPPLAGGHGEADTQYF	TGTGCCAGCAGCCCCCCACTAGCGGGAGGGCATGGGGAGGCAGATACGCAGTATTTT
-	TRBD2	TRBV19	TRBJ2-7	CASSPGTGGYEQYF	TGTGCCAGTAGCCCCGGGACGGGAGGCTACGAGCAGTACTTC
-	-	TRBV27	TRBJ1-2	CASSPSGIYGYTF	TGTGCCAGCAGCCCTTCGGGGATCTATGGCTACACCTTC
-	-	TRBV4-1	TRBJ2-1	CASSQDTPGLRVRQFF	TGCGCCAGCAGCCAAGACACCCCTGGACTCAGGGTTCGGCAGTTCTTC
-	-	TRBV19	TRBJ2-1	CASTTSRVSGVSLSREQFF	TGTGCCAGTACCACCTCGAGGGTTAGCGGAGTTAGCTTATCGAGAGAGCAGTTCTTC
-	-	TRBV10-3	TRBJ2-2	CAISGAVGELFF	TGTGCCATCAGTGGAGCTGTCGGGGAGCTGTTTTTT
many	-	TRBV4-3	TRBJ2-2	CASSQDPFGGNTGELFF	TGCGCCAGCAGCCAAGACCCTTTCGGGGGGAACACCGGGGAGCTGTTTTTT
-	-	TRBV5-4	TRBJ1-1	CASSRDVGTEAFF	TGTGCCAGCAGCCGAGACGTGGGCACTGAAGCTTTCTTT
-	-	TRBV28	TRBJ1-2	CASFGQDRANYGYTF	TGTGCCAGCTTCGGCCAGGACAGAGCTAACTATGGCTACACCTTC
-	-	TRBV19	TRBJ2-5	CASSGHQETQYF	TGTGCCAGTAGCGGACACCAAGAGACCCAGTACTTC
-	TRBD2	TRBV3-1/TRBV3-2	TRBJ2-2	CASSPGGGVTGELFF	TGTGCCAGCAGCCCTGGCGGGGGTGTCACCGGGGAGCTGTTTTTT
-	-	TRBV27	TRBJ1-6	CASSLGGASPLHF	TGTGCCAGCAGTTTGGGGGGGGCTTCACCCCTCCACTTT
-	-	TRBV12-3/TRBV12-4	TRBJ2-2	CASTQGNTGELFF	TGTGCCAGCACCCAGGGGAACACCGGGGAGCTGTTTTTT
-	-	TRBV21-1	TRBJ2-2	CASPGGQGETGELFF	TGTGCCTCACCGGGGGGACAGGGGGAAACCGGGGAGCTGTTTTTT
-	-	TRBV27	TRBJ1-5	CASSLRRGQPQHF	TGTGCCAGCAGTTTACGGCGGGGGCAGCCCCAGCATTTT
-	-	TRBV12-3/TRBV12-4	TRBJ2-7	CASSKYYEQYF	TGTGCCAGCAGCAAATACTACGAGCAGTACTTC
-	-	TRBV3-1/TRBV3-2	TRBJ2-3	CASSLGVVATDTQYF	TGTGCCAGCAGCCTGGGCGTGGTAGCCACAGATACGCAGTATTTT
-	-	TRBV14	TRBJ2-2	CASSQFVTWENTGELFF	TGTGCCAGCAGCCAATTTGTTACCTGGGAGAACACCGGGGAGCTGTTTTTT
-	TRBD1	TRBV5-6	TRBJ1-1	CASSGAPLTGLVNTEAFF	TGTGCCAGCAGCGGGGCCCCACTGACAGGGCTGGTAAACACTGAAGCTTTCTTT
-	-	TRBV28	TRBJ2-7	CASSLVLGESYEQYF	TGTGCCAGCAGTTTAGTCTTAGGGGAAAGCTACGAGCAGTACTTC
-	TRBD2	TRBV5-4	TRBJ2-1	CASSLGLAGVNEQFF	TGTGCCAGCAGCTTGGGACTAGCGGGGGTGAATGAGCAGTTCTTC
-	-	TRBV5-5	TRBJ1-3	CASSLEGLGGNTIYF	TGTGCCAGCAGCCTGGAGGGTCTTGGCGGAAACACCATATATTTT
-	-	TRBV3-1/TRBV3-2	TRBJ1-1	CASSLAYQGTEAFF	TGTGCCAGCAGCCTAGCCTACCAGGGCACTGAAGCTTTCTTT
once	-	TRBV7-2	TRBJ2-1	CASSLGRVGGNNEQFF	TGTGCCAGCAGCTTAGGGCGGGTGGGCGGCAACAATGAGCAGTTCTTC
-	TRBD1	TRBV2	TRBJ1-4	CASMSGGREKLFF	TGTGCCAGCATGTCAGGGGGTCGGGAAAAACTGTTTTTT
-	TRBD2	TRBV11-2	TRBJ2-7	CASSRAGGPSEQYF	TGTGCCAGCAGTAGAGCGGGAGGGCCGAGTGAGCAGTACTTC
-	-	TRBV11-2	TRBJ1-2	CASSSLWRGSYGYTF	TGTGCCAGCAGCTCCCTCTGGAGGGGGAGCTATGGCTACACCTTC
-	-	TRBV28	TRBJ1-1	CASSIEGRKALTEAFF	TGTGCCAGCAGCATAGAGGGTCGAAAGGCCCTCACTGAAGCTTTCTTT
-	-	TRBV7-8	TRBJ2-2	CASSLPDTGELFF	TGTGCCAGCAGCCTCCCCGACACCGGGGAGCTGTTTTTT
-	-	TRBV5-5	TRBJ1-6	CASSLYSDGIIHF	TGTGCCAGCAGCTTGTATTCGGACGGGATCATCCACTTT
-	-	TRBV27	TRBJ1-1	CASSLGVGIMNTEAFF	TGTGCCAGCAGTTTAGGGGTTGGGATCATGAACACTGAAGCTTTCTTT
-	TRBD1	TRBV28	TRBJ1-6	CASNTPPGQGNNSPLHF	TGTGCCAGCAACACGCCCCCTGGACAGGGGAATAATTCACCCCTCCACTTT
once	-	TRBV7-2	TRBJ2-1	CASSLILRSNEQFF	TGTGCCAGCAGCTTAATCCTTAGGTCAAATGAGCAGTTCTTC
once	-	TRBV28	TRBJ2-7	CASSPPIYEQYF	TGTGCCAGCAGTCCCCCGATATACGAGCAGTACTTC
once	TRBD1	TRBV18	TRBJ2-1	CASSPRDRVKNEQFF	TGTGCCAGCTCACCGAGGGACAGGGTAAAGAATGAGCAGTTCTTC
-	-	TRBV3-1/TRBV3-2	TRBJ1-1	CASSQAGLPNTEAFF	TGTGCCAGCAGCCAAGCGGGACTCCCGAACACTGAAGCTTTCTTT
-	-	TRBV28	TRBJ2-1	CASCLLYNEQFF	TGTGCCAGCTGTTTACTCTACAATGAGCAGTTCTTC
-	TRBD1	TRBV9	TRBJ1-2	CASSASGTVNYGYTF	TGTGCCAGCAGCGCCTCCGGGACAGTCAACTATGGCTACACCTTC
-	-	TRBV7-9	TRBJ2-7	CASRDSSSYEQYF	TGTGCCAGCAGGGACTCCAGCTCCTACGAGCAGTACTTC
-	-	TRBV6-5	TRBJ1-2	CASSHNPLYGYTF	TGTGCCAGCAGTCATAATCCTCTATATGGCTACACCTTC
-	-	TRBV30	TRBJ2-7	CAWRTAFSYEQYF	TGTGCCTGGAGGACAGCATTTTCCTACGAGCAGTACTTC
-	-	TRBV5-6	TRBJ1-5	CASSFRGSRNQPQHF	TGTGCCAGCAGCTTTCGGGGGAGTCGCAATCAGCCCCAGCATTTT
-	-	TRBV5-1	TRBJ1-3	CASRKDFSGNTIYF	TGCGCCAGCAGAAAGGACTTCTCTGGAAACACCATATATTTT
-	-	TRBV19	TRBJ1-1	CASSMGRSTFF	TGTGCCAGTAGTATGGGCAGATCCACTTTCTTT